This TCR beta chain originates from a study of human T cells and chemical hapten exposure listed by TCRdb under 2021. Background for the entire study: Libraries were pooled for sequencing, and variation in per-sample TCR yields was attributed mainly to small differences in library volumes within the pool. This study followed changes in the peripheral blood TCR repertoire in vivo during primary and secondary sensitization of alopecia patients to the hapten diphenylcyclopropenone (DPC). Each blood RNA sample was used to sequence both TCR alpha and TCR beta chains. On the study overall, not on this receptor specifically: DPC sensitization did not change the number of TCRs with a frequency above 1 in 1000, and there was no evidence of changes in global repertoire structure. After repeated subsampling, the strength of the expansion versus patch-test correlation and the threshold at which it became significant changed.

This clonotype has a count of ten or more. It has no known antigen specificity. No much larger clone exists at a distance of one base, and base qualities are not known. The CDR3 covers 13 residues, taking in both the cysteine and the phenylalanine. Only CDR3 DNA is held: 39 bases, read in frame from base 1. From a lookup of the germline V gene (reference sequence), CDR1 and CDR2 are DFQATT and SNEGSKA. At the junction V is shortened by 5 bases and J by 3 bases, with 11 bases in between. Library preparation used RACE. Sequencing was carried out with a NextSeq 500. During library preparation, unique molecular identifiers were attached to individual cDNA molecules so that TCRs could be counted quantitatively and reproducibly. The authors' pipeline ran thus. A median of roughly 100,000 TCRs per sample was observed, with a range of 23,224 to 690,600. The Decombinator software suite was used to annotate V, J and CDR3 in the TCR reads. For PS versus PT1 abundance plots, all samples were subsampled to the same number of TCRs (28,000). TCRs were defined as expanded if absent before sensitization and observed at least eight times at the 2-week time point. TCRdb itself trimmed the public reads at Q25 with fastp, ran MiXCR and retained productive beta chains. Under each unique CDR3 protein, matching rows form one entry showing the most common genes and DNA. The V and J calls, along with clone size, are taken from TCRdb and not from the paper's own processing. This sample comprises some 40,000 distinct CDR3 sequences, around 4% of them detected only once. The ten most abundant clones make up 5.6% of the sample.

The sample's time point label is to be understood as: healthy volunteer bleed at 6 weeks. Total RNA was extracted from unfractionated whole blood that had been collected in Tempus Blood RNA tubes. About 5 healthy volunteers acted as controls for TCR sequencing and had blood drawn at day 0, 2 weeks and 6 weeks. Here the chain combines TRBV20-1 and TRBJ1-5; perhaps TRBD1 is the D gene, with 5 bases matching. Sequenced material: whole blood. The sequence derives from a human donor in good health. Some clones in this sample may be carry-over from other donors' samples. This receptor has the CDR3 CSAPQGFNQPQHF. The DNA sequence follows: TGCAGTGCTCCTCAGGGCTTCAATCAGCCCCAGCATTTT.